Following are 14 T cell receptor beta chains from one sample sequenced in a study of prognosis after radiotherapy for stage I lung cancer. Amplicons of TCR beta CDR3 were generated from genomic DNA by two-round multiplex PCR. First-round PCR used primers specific to each TRBV and TRBJ gene. TCRdb ran MiXCR on the multiplex PCR reads and lists one entry per CDR3 protein. The table has about 17,000 distinct CDR3 sequences, 29% seen once; the top ten hold 31%. Sample: PBMCs, taken before or after stereotactic body radiation therapy (not recorded which). Receptors originate from a donor over 45 with non-small cell lung cancer.

The sample holds one count of this clonotype. The junction and the germline gene differ at one end; a read error may be behind it. This CDR3 reads CAWSVVSDTQSF. The CDR3 bases are TGCGCCTGGAGTGTGGTTAGCGACACGCAGTCTTTT. V usage is TRBV30 and J usage is TRBJ2-3, with D tentatively TRBD2 (5 bases). Per the germline V gene, CDR1 is GTSNPN and CDR2 is SVGIG (reference sequence). There are 12 residues in the CDR3.

Note on this clonotype: Because the CDR3 is missing its conserved closing phenylalanine or tryptophan, this is likely a read error. The chain carries TRBV6-2 or TRBV6-3 and TRBJ2-3; D not resolved. V lost 5 bases and J 6 bases, leaving 9 bases between the germline ends. Germline V gene lookup returns CDR1 MNHEY and CDR2 SVGEGT. The CDR3 contains 12 residues. The CDR3 protein is CASSRRSDTQYL. The DNA of the CDR3 is TGTGCCAGCAGTAGGCGGAGCGATACGCAGTATCTT.

This clonotype has a handful of counts. V and J are TRBV4-2 and TRBJ1-4, with 8 bases aligning to TRBD1. From germline, CDR1 is LGHNA and CDR2 YNFKEQ. This CDR3 comprises 15 residues. Trimming cost V 2 bases and J 3 bases; bases outside gene matches: 2. In nucleotides, the CDR3 is TGTGCCAGCAGCCAATCGGACAGGGCTAATGAAAAACTGTTTTTT. As protein: CASSQSDRANEKLFF.

The table lists this clonotype with many counts. This chain's CDR3 is CAITGEINTGELFF. The CDR3 bases are TGTGCCATCACTGGGGAGATAAACACCGGGGAGCTGTTTTTT. This sequence joins TRBV10-3 and TRBJ2-2; the D gene is possibly TRBD2 (5 bases). From germline, CDR1 is ENHRY and CDR2 SYGVKD. The V end was cut by 7 bases, the J end by 2 bases, with 11 bases between. The CDR3 runs to 14 residues.

Judged by abundance, this clonotype is medium-sized (0.01 to 0.1%). CDR3 residues: CASSLVGGLSNEQFF. DNA for the CDR3: TGTGCCAGCAGTTTGGTGGGAGGGCTCAGTAATGAGCAGTTCTTC. The V and J genes are TRBV12-3 or TRBV12-4 and TRBJ2-1; 7 bases match TRBD2. The V gene end was trimmed by 3 bases and the J gene end by 7 bases; junction bases not matched to a gene: 9. This CDR3 contains 15 residues.

This chain links TRBV6-9 with TRBJ1-1, with 8 bases aligning to TRBD1. The trim removed 3 bases at V and 5 bases at J, leaving 8 bases unmatched. The germline gives CDR1 MNHGY, CDR2 SVAAGI. CDR3 size: 15 residues. The CDR3 DNA reads as TGTGCCAGCAGTTACTTGGCAGGGGGCTTTACTGAAGCTTTCTTT. It encodes CASSYLAGGFTEAFF.

This clonotype was detected ten times or more. The chain carries TRBV5-1 and TRBJ1-1; D ambiguous. Trimming stripped 0 bases from V and 2 bases from J, with 8 bases between. The CDR3 is made up of 14 amino acids. Germline CDR1 SGHRS, CDR2 YFSETQ. The chain's CDR3 is CASSLADANTEAFF. The CDR3 nucleotides read TGCGCCAGCAGCTTGGCTGACGCCAACACTGAAGCTTTCTTT. The full variable domain, its missing parts supplied by reference TRBV5-1 and TRBJ1-1, is KAGVTQTPRYLIKTRGQQVTLSCSPISGHRSVSWYQQTPGQGLQFLFEYFSETQRNKGNFPGRFSGRQFSNSRSEMNVSTLELGDSALYLCASSLADANTEAFFGQGTRLTVV.

Details on this clonotype: At one boundary the junction diverges from the germline segment, which might be a read error. This sequence joins TRBV6-8 and TRBJ2-3; 7 bases agree with TRBD2. The length of the CDR3 is 14 residues. The germline CDR1 and CDR2 sequences are MNHGY and SAAAGT. CDR3 sequence reads: CASSYGGEADMQYF. DNA for the CDR3: TGTGCCAGCAGTTACGGGGGGGAGGCAGATATGCAGTATTTT.

This clonotype was detected many times. The CDR3 DNA follows: TGTGCCAGCAGTCGGGACAATAACTATGGCTACACCTTC. Its translation: CASSRDNNYGYTF. J is TRBJ1-2 and V is TRBV9; TRBD1 might be the D (6 bases). The CDR3 has 13 residues. Deletions cut 5 bases from V and 1 base from J, with 9 bases between. Germline CDR1 SGDLS, CDR2 YYNGEE.

Comment on this clonotype: The conserved phenylalanine or tryptophan normally closing the CDR3 is absent here, so this likely arose from a read error. This sequence joins TRBV11-2 and TRBJ2-5, with 12 bases identical to TRBD2. Germline V gives CDR1 SGHAT, CDR2 FQNNGV. This CDR3 contains 16 residues. CDR3 in amino acids: CAGSSLLAGGQETQYL. The DNA of the CDR3 is TGTGCCGGCAGCTCGTTACTAGCGGGAGGACAAGAGACCCAGTACTTA.

Regarding this clonotype: One end of the junction varies from germline; a read error may be responsible. The chain joins TRBV12-3 or TRBV12-4 to TRBJ2-2; TRBD2 aligns across 14 bases. This CDR3 region has 16 residues. CDR3 DNA: TGTGCCAGCAGCAAGGGACTAGCGGGAGACACCGGAGAGCTGTTTTTT. The encoded protein is CASSKGLAGDTGELFF.

In its sample, this clonotype was seen many times. The chain combines TRBV24-1 with TRBJ1-5, with D maybe TRBD1 (5 bases). CDR1 is KGHDR and CDR2 is SFDVKD in the germline V gene. V lost 7 bases and J 3 bases, leaving 12 bases between the germline ends. The CDR3 is 14 amino acids. CDR3 in DNA: TGTGCCACCAGGGCGGGGGGGAACAATCAGCCCCAGCATTTT. Translated: CATRAGGNNQPQHF.

Comments on this clonotype: Since a far larger clone is one base different, this is likely a read error. The rearrangement joins TRBV7-9 to TRBJ2-5; weak D call: TRBD1 (6 bases). This CDR3 contains 16 residues. The V end was cut by 1 base, the J end by 1 base, with 13 bases between. Germline CDR1 reads SEHNR; CDR2 reads FQNEAQ (reference sequence). The CDR3 DNA reads TGTGCCAGCAGCTTAGAGGTCTGGACAGCCCAAGAGACCCAGTACTTC. Protein sequence: CASSLEVWTAQETQYF.

The chain has TRBV20-1 and TRBJ2-7; TRBD2 agrees at 10 bases. Germline CDR1 DFQATT, CDR2 SNEGSKA (reference sequence). With V trimmed by 6 bases and J by 7 bases, 6 bases remained unmatched. The CDR3 runs 12 residues. The CDR3 DNA reads TGCAGTGCGGGACTAGCGTACAGAGAGCAGTACTTC. This codes for CSAGLAYREQYF.